This T cell receptor (beta chain) was sequenced during a study of OX40 agonist ivuxolimab in advanced cancers. Study-level background: Ivuxolimab is a fully human IgG2 antibody that activates OX40 (CD134). While on treatment, patients had intravenous ivuxolimab at 0.01 to 10 mg/kg every 2 weeks.

Whole-study findings and limits: The mean number of expanded clones was higher in CD8+ T cells than in CD4+. Partial responders receiving 0.1-3.0 mg/kg showed among the lowest clonal expansion.

Turning to this clone: Its antigen is unknown.

Profiled with immunoSEQ multiplex PCR; TCRdb holds only in-frame clones, not every one. This sample has roughly 68,000 clones, with approximately 90% found just once. The sequence came from an adult with an advanced solid tumor such as melanoma, head and neck, liver or kidney cancer. The source was CD4+ or CD8+ T cells sorted from blood, collected in a trial of the OX40 agonist ivuxolimab.

Here the CDR3 reads CAWSGGREGSPLHF. Written as DNA, the CDR3 is TGTGCCTGGAGTGGGGGTAGGGAAGGTTCACCCCTCCACTTT. The genes are TRBV30 and TRBJ1-6; D gene ambiguous. This CDR3 contains 14 residues. V was shortened by 1 base and J by 9 bases, with 13 bases between the two germline ends. CDR1 GTSNPN and CDR2 SVGIG come from the germline V gene (reference sequence).